This entry concerns a single T cell receptor (beta chain). Its cognate antigen is unknown. In the PCR, 60 Vbeta and 13 Jbeta primers were used. Measured with immunoSEQ multiplex PCR; TCRdb has only the in-frame clones, and not every one. This sample has 140,000 to 150,000 clones; about four fifths occur once, and the top ten carry roughly 4.8%. This CDR3 has 14 amino acids. CDR1 and CDR2 from the germline V gene are MNHEY and SVGAGI. V was pared by 0 bases and J by 5 bases, with 1 base of the junction left unmatched. The entry originates in a study of cytomegalovirus exposure and HLA in healthy donors. General observations from the study: As was reported, the classifier diagnosed cytomegalovirus status with high specificity and sensitivity.

Material for sequencing was PBMCs. The rearrangement joins TRBV6-5 to TRBJ2-1; TRBD1 agrees at 7 bases. This receptor was identified in a man aged 35 to 55 in good health and CMV-seronegative. In nucleotides, the CDR3 is TGTGCCAGCAGTTACTCGACAGGGAACAATGAGCAGTTCTTC. Protein: CASSYSTGNNEQFF.